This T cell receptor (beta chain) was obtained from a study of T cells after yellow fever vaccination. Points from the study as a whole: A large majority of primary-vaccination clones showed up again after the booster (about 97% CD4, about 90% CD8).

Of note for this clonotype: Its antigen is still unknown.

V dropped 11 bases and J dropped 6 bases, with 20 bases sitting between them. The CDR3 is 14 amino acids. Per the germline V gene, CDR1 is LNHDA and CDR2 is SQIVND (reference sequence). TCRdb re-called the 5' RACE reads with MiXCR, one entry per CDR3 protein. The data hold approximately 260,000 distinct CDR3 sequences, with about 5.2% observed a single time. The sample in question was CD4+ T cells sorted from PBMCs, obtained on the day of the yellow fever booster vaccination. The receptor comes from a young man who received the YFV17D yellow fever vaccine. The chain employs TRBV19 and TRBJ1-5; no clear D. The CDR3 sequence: CAAGRARAVQPQHF. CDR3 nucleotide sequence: TGTGCCGCAGGAAGGGCACGGGCTGTTCAGCCCCAGCATTTT.